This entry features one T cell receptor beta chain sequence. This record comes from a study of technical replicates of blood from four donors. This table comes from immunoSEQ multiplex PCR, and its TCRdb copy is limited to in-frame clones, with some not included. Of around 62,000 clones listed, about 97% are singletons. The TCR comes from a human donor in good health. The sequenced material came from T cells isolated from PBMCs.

In nucleotides, the CDR3 is TGTGCCAGCTCAGGGGGGGCGGGAGGGCCCTACGAGCAGTACTTC. Protein: CASSGGAGGPYEQYF. This chain connects TRBV6-5 to TRBJ2-7; TRBD2 matches at 9 bases. Germline CDR1 MNHEY, CDR2 SVGAGI. CDR3 length: 15 residues. V gave up 8 bases and J gave up 2 bases; unmatched junction bases: 10.